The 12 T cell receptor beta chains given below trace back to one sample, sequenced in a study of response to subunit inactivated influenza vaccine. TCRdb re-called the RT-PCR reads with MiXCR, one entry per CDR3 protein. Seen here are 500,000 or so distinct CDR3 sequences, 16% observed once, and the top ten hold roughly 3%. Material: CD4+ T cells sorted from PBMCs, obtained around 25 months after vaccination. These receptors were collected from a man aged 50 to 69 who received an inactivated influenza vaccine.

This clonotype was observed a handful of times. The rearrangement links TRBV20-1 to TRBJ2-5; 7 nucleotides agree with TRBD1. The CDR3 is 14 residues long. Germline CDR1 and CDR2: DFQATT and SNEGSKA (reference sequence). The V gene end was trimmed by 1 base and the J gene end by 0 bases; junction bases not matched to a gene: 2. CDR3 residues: CSARVDRDQETQYF. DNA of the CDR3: TGCAGTGCTAGAGTTGACAGGGACCAAGAGACCCAGTACTTC.

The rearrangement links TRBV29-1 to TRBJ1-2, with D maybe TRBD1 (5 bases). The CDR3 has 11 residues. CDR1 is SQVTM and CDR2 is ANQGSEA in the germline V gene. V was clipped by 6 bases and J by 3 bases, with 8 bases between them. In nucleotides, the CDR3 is TGCAGCGTCGGGGCCGACTATGGCTACACCTTC. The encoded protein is CSVGADYGYTF. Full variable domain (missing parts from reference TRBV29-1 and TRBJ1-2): SAVISQKPSRDICQRGTSLTIQCQVDSQVTMMFWYRQQPGQSLTLIATANQGSEATYESGFVIDKFPISRPNLTFSTLTVSNMSPEDSSIYLCSVGADYGYTFGSGTRLTVV.

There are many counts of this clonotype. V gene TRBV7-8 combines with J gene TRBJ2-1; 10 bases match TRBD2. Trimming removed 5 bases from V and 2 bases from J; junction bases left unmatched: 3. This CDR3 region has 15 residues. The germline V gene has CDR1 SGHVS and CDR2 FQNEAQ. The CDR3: CASSTAGGPYNEQFF. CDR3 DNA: TGTGCCAGCAGCACAGCGGGGGGGCCCTACAATGAGCAGTTCTTC.

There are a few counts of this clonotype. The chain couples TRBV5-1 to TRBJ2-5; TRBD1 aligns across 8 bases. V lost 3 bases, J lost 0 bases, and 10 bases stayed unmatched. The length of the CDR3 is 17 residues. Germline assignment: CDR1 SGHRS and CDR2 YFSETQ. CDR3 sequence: CASSWDTGTGDQETQYF. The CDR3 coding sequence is TGCGCCAGCAGCTGGGATACCGGGACAGGAGACCAAGAGACCCAGTACTTC.

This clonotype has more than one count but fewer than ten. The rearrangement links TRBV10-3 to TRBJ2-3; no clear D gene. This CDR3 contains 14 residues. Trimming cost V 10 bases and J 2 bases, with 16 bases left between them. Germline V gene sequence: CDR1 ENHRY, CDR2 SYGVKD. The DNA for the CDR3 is TGTGCCACCGGAGTGGAGACTCCCACAGATACGCAGTATTTT. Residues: CATGVETPTDTQYF.

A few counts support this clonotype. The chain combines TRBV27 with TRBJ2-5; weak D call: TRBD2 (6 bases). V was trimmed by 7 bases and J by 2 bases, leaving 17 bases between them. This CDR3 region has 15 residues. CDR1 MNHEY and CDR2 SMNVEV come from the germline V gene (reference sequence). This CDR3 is CASTTRRDPQETQYF. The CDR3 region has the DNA TGTGCCAGCACTACTAGGAGGGATCCACAAGAGACCCAGTACTTC.

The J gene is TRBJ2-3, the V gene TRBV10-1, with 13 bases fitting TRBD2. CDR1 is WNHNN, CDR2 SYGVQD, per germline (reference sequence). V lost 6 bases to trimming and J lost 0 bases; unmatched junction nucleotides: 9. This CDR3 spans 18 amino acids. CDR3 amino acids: CASSSVPGLAGSTDTQYF. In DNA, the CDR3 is TGCGCCAGCAGCTCCGTCCCGGGACTAGCGGGGAGCACAGATACGCAGTATTTT.

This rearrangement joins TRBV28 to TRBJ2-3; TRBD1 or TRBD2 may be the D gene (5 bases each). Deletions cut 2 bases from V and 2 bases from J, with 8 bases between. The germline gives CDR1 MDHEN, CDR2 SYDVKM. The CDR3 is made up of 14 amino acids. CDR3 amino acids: CASSLRGTTDTQYF. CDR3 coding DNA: TGTGCCAGCAGTTTACGAGGGACCACAGATACGCAGTATTTT.

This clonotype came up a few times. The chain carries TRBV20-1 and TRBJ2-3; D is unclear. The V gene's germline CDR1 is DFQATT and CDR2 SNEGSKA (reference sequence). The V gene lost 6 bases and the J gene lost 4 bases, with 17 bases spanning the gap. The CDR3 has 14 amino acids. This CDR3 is CSAAGTSEADTQYF. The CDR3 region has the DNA TGCAGTGCCGCAGGAACCAGCGAGGCAGATACGCAGTATTTT.

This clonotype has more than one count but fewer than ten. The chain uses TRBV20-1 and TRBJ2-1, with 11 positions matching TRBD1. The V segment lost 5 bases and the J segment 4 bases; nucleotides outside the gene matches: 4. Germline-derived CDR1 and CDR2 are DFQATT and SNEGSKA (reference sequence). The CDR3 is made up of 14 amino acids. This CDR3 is CSAAGTGGYNEQFF. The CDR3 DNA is TGCAGTGCTGCCGGGACAGGGGGTTACAATGAGCAGTTCTTC.

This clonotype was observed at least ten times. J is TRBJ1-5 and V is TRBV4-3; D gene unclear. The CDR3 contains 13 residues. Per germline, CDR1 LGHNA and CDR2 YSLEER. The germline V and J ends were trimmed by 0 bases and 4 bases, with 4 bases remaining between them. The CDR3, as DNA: TGCGCCAGCAGCCAAGATGGGAATCAGCCCCAGCATTTT. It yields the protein CASSQDGNQPQHF.

The DNA of the CDR3 is TGTGCCAGCAGCCGGAGGGGGTCGGGCGGCTACACCTTC. The encoded protein is CASSRRGSGGYTF. This chain connects TRBV3-1 to TRBJ1-2, with a tentative D call TRBD1 (6 bases). Per the germline V gene, CDR1 is LGHDT and CDR2 is YNNKEL (reference sequence). Trimming took off 4 bases at V and 8 bases at J, with 14 bases between the two ends. The CDR3 is 13 residues long.